Described below is a single T cell receptor beta chain sequence and its context. The sample belongs to a study of OX40 agonist ivuxolimab in advanced cancers. This CDR3 region has 15 residues. Between the trimmed V and J ends, which lost 0 bases and 0 bases, there was a span of 5 bases. Germline values: CDR1 WSHSY, CDR2 SAAADI. Sequencing was performed with immunoSEQ multiplex PCR; in TCRdb, only in-frame clones are kept and a portion is missing. This table holds approximately 81,000 clones, 70% to 90% found once. This clonotype originated in an adult with an advanced solid tumor such as melanoma, head and neck, liver or kidney cancer. The rearrangement uses TRBV10-2 and TRBJ2-2; D uncertain. The sample in question was CD4+ or CD8+ T cells sorted from blood, obtained in a trial of the OX40 agonist ivuxolimab. CDR3 nucleotide sequence: TGCGCCAGCAGTGAGTCTTGGGCGAACACCGGGGAGCTGTTTTTT. Its protein product is CASSESWANTGELFF.